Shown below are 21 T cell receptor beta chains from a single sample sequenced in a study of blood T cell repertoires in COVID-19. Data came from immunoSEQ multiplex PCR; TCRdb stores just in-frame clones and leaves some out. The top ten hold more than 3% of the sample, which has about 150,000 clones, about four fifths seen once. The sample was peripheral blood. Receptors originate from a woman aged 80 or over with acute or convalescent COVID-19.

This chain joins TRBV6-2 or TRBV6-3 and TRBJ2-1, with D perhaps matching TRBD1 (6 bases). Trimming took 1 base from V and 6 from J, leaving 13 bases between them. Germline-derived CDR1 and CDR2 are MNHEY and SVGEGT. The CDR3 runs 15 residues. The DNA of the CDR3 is TGTGCCAGCAGTTACTTGGTGACAGGACCCAATGAGCAGTTCTTC. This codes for CASSYLVTGPNEQFF.

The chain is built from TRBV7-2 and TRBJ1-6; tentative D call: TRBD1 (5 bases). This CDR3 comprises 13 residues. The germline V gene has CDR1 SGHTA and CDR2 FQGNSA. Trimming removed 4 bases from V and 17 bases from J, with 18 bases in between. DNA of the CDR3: TGTGCCAGCAGCTCCCTTCAGGGTGGAATTGTCCACTTT. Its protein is CASSSLQGGIVHF.

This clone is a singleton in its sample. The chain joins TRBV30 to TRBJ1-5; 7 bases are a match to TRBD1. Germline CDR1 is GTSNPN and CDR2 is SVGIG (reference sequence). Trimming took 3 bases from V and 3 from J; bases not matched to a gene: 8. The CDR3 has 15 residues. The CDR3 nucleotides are TGTGCCTGGAGCCCCCCCGACAGGGCCAATCAGCCCCAGCATTTT. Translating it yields CAWSPPDRANQPQHF.

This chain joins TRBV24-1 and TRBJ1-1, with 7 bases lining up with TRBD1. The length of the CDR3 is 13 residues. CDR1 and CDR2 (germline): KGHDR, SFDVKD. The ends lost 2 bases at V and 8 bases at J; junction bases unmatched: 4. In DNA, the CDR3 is TGTGCCACCAGTGATTCCGGGACAGACGAAGCTTTCTTT. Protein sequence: CATSDSGTDEAFF.

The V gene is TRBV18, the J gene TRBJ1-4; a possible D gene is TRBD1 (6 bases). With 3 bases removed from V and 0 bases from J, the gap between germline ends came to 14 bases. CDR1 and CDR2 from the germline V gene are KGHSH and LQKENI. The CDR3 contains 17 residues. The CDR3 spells CASSPGHISATNEKLFF. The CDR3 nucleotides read TGTGCCAGCTCACCGGGACACATATCCGCAACTAATGAAAAACTGTTTTTT.

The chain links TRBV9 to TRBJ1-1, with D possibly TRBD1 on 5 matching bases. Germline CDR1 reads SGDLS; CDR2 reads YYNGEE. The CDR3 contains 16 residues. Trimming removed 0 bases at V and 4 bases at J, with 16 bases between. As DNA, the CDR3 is TGTGCCAGCAGCGTAGGGTCAGGGAGGGATGTCACTGAAGCTTTCTTT. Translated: CASSVGSGRDVTEAFF.

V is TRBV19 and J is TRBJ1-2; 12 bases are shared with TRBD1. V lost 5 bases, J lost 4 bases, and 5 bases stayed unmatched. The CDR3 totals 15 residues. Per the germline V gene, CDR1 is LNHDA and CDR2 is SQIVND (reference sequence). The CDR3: CASSAPGQGAYGYTF. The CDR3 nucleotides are TGTGCCAGTAGTGCACCGGGACAGGGGGCCTATGGCTACACCTTC.

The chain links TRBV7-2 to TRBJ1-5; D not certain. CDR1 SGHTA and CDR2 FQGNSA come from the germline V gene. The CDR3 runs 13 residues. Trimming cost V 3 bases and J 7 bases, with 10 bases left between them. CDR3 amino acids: CASSFGIGQPQHF. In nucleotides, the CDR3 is TGTGCCAGCAGCTTCGGGATAGGGCAGCCCCAGCATTTT.

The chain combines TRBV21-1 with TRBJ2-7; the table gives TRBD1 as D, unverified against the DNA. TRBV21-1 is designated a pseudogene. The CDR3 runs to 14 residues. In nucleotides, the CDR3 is TGTGCCAGCAGCAAAGACGGGACAAACTACGAGCAGTACTTC. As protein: CASSKDGTNYEQYF.

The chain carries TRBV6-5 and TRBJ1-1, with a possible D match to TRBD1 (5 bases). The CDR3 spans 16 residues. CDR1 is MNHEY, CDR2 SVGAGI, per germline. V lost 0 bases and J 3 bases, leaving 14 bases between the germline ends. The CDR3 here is CASSYSVWSGHTEAFF. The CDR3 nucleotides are TGTGCCAGCAGTTACTCGGTTTGGTCAGGGCACACTGAAGCTTTCTTT.

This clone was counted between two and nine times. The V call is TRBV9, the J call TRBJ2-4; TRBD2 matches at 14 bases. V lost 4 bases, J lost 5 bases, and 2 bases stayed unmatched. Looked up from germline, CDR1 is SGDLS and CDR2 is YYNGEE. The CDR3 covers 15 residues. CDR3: CASSTGLAGENIQYF. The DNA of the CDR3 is TGTGCCAGCAGCACGGGACTAGCGGGAGAAAACATTCAGTACTTC. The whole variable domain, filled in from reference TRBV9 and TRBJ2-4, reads DSGVTQTPKHLITATGQRVTLRCSPRSGDLSVYWYQQSLDQGLQFLIQYYNGEERAKGNILERFSAQQFPDLHSELNLSSLELGDSALYFCASSTGLAGENIQYFGAGTRLSVL.

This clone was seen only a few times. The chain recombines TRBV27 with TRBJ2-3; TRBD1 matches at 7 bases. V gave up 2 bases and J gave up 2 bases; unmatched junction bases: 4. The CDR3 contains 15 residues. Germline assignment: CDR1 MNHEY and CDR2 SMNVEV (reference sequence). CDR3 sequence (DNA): TGTGCCAGCAGTTTAAGACAGGGCTCCACAGATACGCAGTATTTT. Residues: CASSLRQGSTDTQYF.

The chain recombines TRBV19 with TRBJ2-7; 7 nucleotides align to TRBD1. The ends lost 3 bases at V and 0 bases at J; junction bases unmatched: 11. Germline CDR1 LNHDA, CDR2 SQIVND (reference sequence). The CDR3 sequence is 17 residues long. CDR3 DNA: TGTGCCAGTAGTATCACGACCGGACAGGCGAACTCCTACGAGCAGTACTTC. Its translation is CASSITTGQANSYEQYF. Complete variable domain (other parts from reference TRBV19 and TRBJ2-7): DGGITQSPKYLFRKEGQNVTLSCEQNLNHDAMYWYRQDPGQGLRLIYYSQIVNDFQKGDIAEGYSVSREKKESFPLTVTSAQKNPTAFYLCASSITTGQANSYEQYFGPGTRLTVT.

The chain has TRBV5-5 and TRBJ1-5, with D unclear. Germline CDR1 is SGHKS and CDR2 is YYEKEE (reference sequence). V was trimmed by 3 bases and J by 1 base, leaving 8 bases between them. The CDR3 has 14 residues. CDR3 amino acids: CASSSESSNQPQHF. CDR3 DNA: TGTGCCAGCAGCTCGGAGTCGAGCAATCAGCCCCAGCATTTT.

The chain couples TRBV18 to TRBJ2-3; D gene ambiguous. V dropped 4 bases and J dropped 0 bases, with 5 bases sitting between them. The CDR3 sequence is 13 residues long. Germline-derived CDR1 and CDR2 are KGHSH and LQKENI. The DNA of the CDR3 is TGTGCCAGCTCACAATCTAGCACAGATACGCAGTATTTT. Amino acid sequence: CASSQSSTDTQYF.

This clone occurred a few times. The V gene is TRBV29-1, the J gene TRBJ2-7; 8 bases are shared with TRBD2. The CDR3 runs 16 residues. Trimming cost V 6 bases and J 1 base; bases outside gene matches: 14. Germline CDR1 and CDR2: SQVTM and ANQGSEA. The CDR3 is CSVTRGGTRGSYEQYF. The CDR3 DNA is TGCAGCGTGACCCGGGGGGGGACAAGGGGTTCCTACGAGCAGTACTTC.

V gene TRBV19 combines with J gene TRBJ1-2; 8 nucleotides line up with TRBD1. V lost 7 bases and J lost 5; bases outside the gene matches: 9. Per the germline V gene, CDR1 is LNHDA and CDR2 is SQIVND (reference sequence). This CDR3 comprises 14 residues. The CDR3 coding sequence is TGTGCCAGTATTGAGCGGACAGGGAGGTATGGCTACACCTTC. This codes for CASIERTGRYGYTF.

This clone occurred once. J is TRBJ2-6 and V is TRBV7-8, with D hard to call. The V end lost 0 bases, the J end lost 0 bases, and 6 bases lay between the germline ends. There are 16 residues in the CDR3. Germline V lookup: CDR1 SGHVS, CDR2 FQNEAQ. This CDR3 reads CASSLAPLSGANVLTF. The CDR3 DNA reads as TGTGCCAGCAGCTTAGCGCCACTCTCTGGGGCCAACGTCCTGACTTTC.

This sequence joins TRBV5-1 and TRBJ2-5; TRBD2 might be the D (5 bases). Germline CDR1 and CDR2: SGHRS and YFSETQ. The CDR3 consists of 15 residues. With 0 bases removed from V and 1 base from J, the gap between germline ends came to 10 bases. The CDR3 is CASSLGYGIQETQYF. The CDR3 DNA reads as TGCGCCAGCAGCTTGGGTTACGGGATCCAAGAGACCCAGTACTTC.

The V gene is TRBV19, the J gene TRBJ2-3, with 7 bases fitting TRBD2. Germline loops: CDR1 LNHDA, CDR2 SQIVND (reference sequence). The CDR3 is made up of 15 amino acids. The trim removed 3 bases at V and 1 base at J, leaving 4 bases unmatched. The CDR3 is CASSMSSGGTDTQYF. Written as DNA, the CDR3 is TGTGCCAGTAGTATGTCTAGCGGTGGCACAGATACGCAGTATTTT.

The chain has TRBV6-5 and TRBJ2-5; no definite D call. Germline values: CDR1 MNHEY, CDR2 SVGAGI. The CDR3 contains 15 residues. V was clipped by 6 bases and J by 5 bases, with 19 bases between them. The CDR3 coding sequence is TGTGCCAGCAGGCACCCTATACGCGACTGGGAGACCCAGTACTTC. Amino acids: CASRHPIRDWETQYF.